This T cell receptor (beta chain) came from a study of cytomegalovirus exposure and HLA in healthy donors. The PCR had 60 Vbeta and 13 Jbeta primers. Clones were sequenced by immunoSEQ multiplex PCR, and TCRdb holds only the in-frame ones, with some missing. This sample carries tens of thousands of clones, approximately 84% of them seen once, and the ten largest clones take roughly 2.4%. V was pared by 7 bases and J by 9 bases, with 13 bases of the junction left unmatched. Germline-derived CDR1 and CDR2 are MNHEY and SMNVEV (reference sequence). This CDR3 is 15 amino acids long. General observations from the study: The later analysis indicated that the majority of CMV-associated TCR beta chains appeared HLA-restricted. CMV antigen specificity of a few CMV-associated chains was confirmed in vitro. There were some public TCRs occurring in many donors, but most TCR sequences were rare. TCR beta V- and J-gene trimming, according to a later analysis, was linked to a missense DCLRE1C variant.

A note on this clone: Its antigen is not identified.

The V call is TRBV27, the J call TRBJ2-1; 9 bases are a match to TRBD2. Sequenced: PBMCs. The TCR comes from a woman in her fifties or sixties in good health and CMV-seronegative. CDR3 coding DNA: TGTGCCAGCACCACCGGGCGGGAGGGCCTCAGTGAGCAGTTCTTC. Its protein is CASTTGREGLSEQFF.